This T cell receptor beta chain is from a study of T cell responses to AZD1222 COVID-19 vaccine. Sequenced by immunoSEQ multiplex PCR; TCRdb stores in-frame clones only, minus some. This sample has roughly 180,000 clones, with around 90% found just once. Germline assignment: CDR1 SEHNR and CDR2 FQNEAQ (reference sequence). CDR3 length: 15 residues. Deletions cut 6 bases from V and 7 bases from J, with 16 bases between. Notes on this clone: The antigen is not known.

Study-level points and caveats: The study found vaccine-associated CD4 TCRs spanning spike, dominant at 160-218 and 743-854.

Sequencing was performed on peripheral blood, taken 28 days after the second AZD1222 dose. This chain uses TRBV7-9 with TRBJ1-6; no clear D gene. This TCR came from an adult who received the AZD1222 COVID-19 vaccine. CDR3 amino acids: CASSHPWETNSPLHF. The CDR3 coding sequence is TGTGCCAGCAGTCACCCTTGGGAAACAAATTCACCCCTCCACTTT.